Reported below is one T cell receptor (beta chain). Its antigen is as yet unknown. The data were obtained in a study of memory CD4+ T cells and cytomegalovirus serostatus. The study, taken as a whole, reports: Of more than 150 reported CMV TCRbeta sequences, 67 were found in memory CD4+ repertoires.

The sort gate was single viable CD3+CD4+CD8-CD45RO+ cells for memory CD4+ T cells. Serum IgG to CMV pp150, pp28, p38 and p52 defined serostatus. As handled by the study authors: Out-of-frame sequences were removed, leaving a few million distinct TCRbeta sequences. Data came from immunoSEQ multiplex PCR; TCRdb stores just in-frame clones and leaves some out. From that table come the V and J calls and clone size; the DNA was used to work out D and trimming. The sample contains approximately 88,000 clones, 80% of which appear only once. The CDR3 is 15 amino acids. Germline CDR1 is SGHAT and CDR2 is FQDESV (reference sequence). Trimming cost V 4 bases and J 4 bases; bases outside gene matches: 3.

This sequence originates from an adult in good health and CMV-seropositive. Sequencing was performed on memory CD4+ T cells from blood. The chain couples TRBV11-1 to TRBJ2-3; 12 bases are a match to TRBD2. Here the CDR3 reads CASSWTSGIPDTQYF. The DNA for the CDR3 is TGTGCCAGCAGCTGGACTAGCGGGATTCCAGATACGCAGTATTTT. The full variable domain, with the rest looked up from reference TRBV11-1 and TRBJ2-3, is EAEVAQSPRYKITEKSQAVAFWCDPISGHATLYWYRQILGQGPELLVQFQDESVVDDSQLPKDRFSAERLKGVDSTLKIQPAELGDSAMYLCASSWTSGIPDTQYFGPGTRLTVL.